The rows below give T cell receptor beta chains drawn from one sample of a study of beta chain features in type 1 diabetes. TCRdb's table, derived via immunoSEQ multiplex PCR, lists solely in-frame clones and lacks some. In the table there are over 500,000 clones, around 15% of which are singletons. Sequencing used naive CD4+ T cells from blood. These receptor sequences come from a man between 18 and 29 years old in good health. Both conserved end residues are part of each CDR3. D genes are given only for firm matches. Clone size is shown for a subset of rows, as once, few, many or a class of expanded clone.

v_call	j_call	d_call	clone_size	cdr3_aa	cdr3_nt
TRBV27	TRBJ2-1	TRBD2	.	CASSILAGGPGNEQFF	TGTGCCAGCAGTATCCTAGCGGGAGGGCCGGGGAATGAGCAGTTCTTC
TRBV28	TRBJ2-1	TRBD2	few	CASSLGLRGVLAGTEQFF	TGTGCCAGCAGTTTAGGCCTTCGGGGGGTACTAGCGGGAACTGAGCAGTTCTTC
TRBV27	TRBJ1-2	TRBD1	.	CASSSGQGRGTNYGYTF	TGTGCCAGCAGCTCCGGACAGGGGAGGGGTACTAACTATGGCTACACCTTC
TRBV6-5	TRBJ2-1	TRBD2	.	CASSYSRLGRVEQFF	TGTGCCAGCAGTTACTCGAGACTGGGGAGGGTAGAGCAGTTCTTC
TRBV18	TRBJ2-6	.	few	CASSPDSGANVLTF	TGTGCCAGCTCACCAGACTCTGGGGCCAACGTCCTGACTTTC
TRBV20-1	TRBJ1-2	.	few	CSARVRGYTF	TGCAGTGCTAGAGTGCGTGGCTACACCTTC
TRBV6-5	TRBJ2-3	.	.	CASSYSLDTTDTQYF	TGTGCCAGCAGTTACTCTCTAGACACTACAGATACGCAGTATTTT
TRBV4-3	TRBJ1-2	.	.	CASSQVVGLYGYTF	TGCGCCAGCAGCCAAGTGGTGGGGCTCTATGGCTACACCTTC
TRBV7-3	TRBJ1-1	TRBD1	.	CASSQGVNTEAFF	TGTGCCAGCAGCCAGGGGGTGAACACTGAAGCTTTCTTT
TRBV4-2	TRBJ2-4	.	.	CASSQEDRGKNIQYF	TGTGCCAGCAGCCAAGAGGACCGGGGCAAAAACATTCAGTACTTC
TRBV6-5	TRBJ2-7	.	.	CASSYSPVRQEQYF	TGTGCCAGCAGTTACTCCCCAGTCCGGCAGGAGCAGTACTTC
TRBV27	TRBJ2-6	.	few	CASSLTGANVLTF	TGTGCCAGCAGCCTAACTGGGGCCAACGTCCTGACTTTC
TRBV9	TRBJ1-3	.	few	CASSNGAQGSGNTIYF	TGTGCCAGCAGCAACGGAGCACAGGGTTCTGGAAACACCATATATTTT
TRBV28	TRBJ2-7	TRBD1	.	CASSGGQGAREQYF	TGTGCCAGCAGTGGGGGACAGGGGGCGAGAGAGCAGTACTTC
TRBV9	TRBJ2-1	TRBD2	few	CASSVGRASYNEQFF	TGTGCCAGCAGCGTCGGGAGGGCCTCCTACAATGAGCAGTTCTTC
TRBV7-8	TRBJ2-7	TRBD2	.	CASSLGIGLAGGLSSYEQYF	TGTGCCAGCAGCTTAGGTATTGGACTAGCGGGAGGCCTTAGCTCCTACGAGCAGTACTTC
TRBV18	TRBJ1-6	.	.	CASSPVLMSSYNSPLHF	TGTGCCAGCTCACCAGTCTTAATGAGCTCCTATAATTCACCCCTCCACTTT
TRBV15	TRBJ2-2	TRBD2	.	CATSRGRTSGTGELFF	TGTGCCACCAGCAGAGGCCGGACTAGCGGGACCGGGGAGCTGTTTTTT
TRBV7-9	TRBJ1-4	.	.	CASSRPGGGETNEKLFF	TGTGCCAGCAGCCGCCCTGGAGGGGGTGAAACTAATGAAAAACTGTTTTTT
TRBV18	TRBJ2-3	.	few	CASSSQAVLTDTQYF	TGTGCCAGCTCATCGCAGGCGGTCCTCACAGATACGCAGTATTTT
TRBV6-5	TRBJ1-1	.	few	CASSLTGRLGTEAFF	TGTGCCAGCAGTTTGACAGGCCGATTGGGAACTGAAGCTTTCTTT
TRBV27	TRBJ2-1	TRBD2	few	CASSASGTSGRNEQFF	TGTGCCAGCAGTGCATCCGGGACTAGCGGGAGGAATGAGCAGTTCTTC
TRBV6-5	TRBJ1-1	TRBD1	.	CASSTGTANEAFF	TGTGCCAGCAGCACCGGGACAGCCAATGAAGCTTTCTTT
TRBV6-1	TRBJ1-4	.	.	CASKGGGLNEKLFF	TGTGCCAGCAAAGGAGGAGGGCTTAATGAAAAACTGTTTTTT
TRBV5-6	TRBJ1-5	.	few	CASSIYPGPPSSNQPQHF	TGTGCCAGCAGCATTTATCCAGGGCCCCCTTCGAGCAATCAGCCCCAGCATTTT
TRBV4-3	TRBJ2-5	.	.	CASSQALMEKGTQYF	TGCGCCAGCAGCCAAGCTTTAATGGAAAAGGGGACCCAGTACTTC
TRBV30	TRBJ1-1	.	.	CAWSVAGARGSEAFF	TGTGCCTGGAGTGTAGCGGGGGCCAGAGGCTCTGAAGCTTTCTTT
TRBV7-9	TRBJ1-1	.	few	CASSRNRENTEAFF	TGTGCCAGCAGCCGAAACAGAGAGAACACTGAAGCTTTCTTT
TRBV9	TRBJ1-1	TRBD1	few	CASSVQGGTEAFF	TGTGCCAGCAGCGTACAGGGGGGGACTGAAGCTTTCTTT
TRBV4-3	TRBJ2-1	.	few	CASSQGDSRQFF	TGCGCCAGCAGCCAAGGAGACTCTCGGCAGTTCTTC
TRBV5-1	TRBJ1-5	.	few	CASSLAGAGQPQHF	TGCGCCAGCAGCTTGGCAGGGGCGGGTCAGCCCCAGCATTTT